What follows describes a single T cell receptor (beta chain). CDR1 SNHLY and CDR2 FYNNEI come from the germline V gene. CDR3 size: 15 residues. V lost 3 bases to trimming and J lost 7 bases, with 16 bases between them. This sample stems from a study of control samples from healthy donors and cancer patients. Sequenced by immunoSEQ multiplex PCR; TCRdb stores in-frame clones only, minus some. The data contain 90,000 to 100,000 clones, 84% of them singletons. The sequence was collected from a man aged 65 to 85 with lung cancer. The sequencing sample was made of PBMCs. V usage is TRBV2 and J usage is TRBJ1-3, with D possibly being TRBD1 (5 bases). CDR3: CASSEWDGWANTIYF. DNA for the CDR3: TGTGCCAGCAGTGAGTGGGACGGATGGGCGAACACCATATATTTT.